This is a list of T cell receptor beta chains from one sample in a study of T cell clonotyping in hematopoietic cell transplantation. The assay was immunoSEQ multiplex PCR, and TCRdb's table has in-frame clones only and misses some. The sample shows roughly 2,300 clones, roughly 87% of them seen only once. Sequencing used peripheral blood mononuclear cells. All receptors derive from a middle-aged man in good health. Some clones in this sample may be carry-over from other donors' samples. The CDR3 runs from the conserved cysteine through the conserved F or W. The D gene is left open where the match is weak. Where a row states a size, it is once, few, many or the class of an expanded clone; other rows omit it.

clone size	J gene	D gene	CDR3 length	V gene	CDR3 DNA	CDR3 protein
-	TRBJ2-1	-	15	TRBV19	TGTGCCAGTAGTCCGAAATCGGCAGGGAAGGATGAGCAGTTCTTC	CASSPKSAGKDEQFF
-	TRBJ2-7	-	15	TRBV12-5	TGTGCTAGTGGTTTGACTTCTAGTGGCCGCCTCGAGCAGTACTTC	CASGLTSSGRLEQYF
-	TRBJ1-1	-	12	TRBV18	TGTGCCAGCTCACGAGACAACACTGAAGCTTTCTTT	CASSRDNTEAFF
-	TRBJ2-7	TRBD1	18	TRBV19	TGTGCCAGTAGTATATTCGTCGGCCCCACAGGGGATCGATACGAGCAGTACTTC	CASSIFVGPTGDRYEQYF
few	TRBJ1-6	-	11	TRBV6-5	TGTGCCAGCAAGGGGGATTCGGCCCTCCACTTT	CASKGDSALHF
few	TRBJ2-5	-	11	TRBV7-9	TGTGCCAGCGGCGTCCAAGAGACCCAGTACTTC	CASGVQETQYF
once	TRBJ1-1	-	12	TRBV4-3	TGCGCCAGCAGCAGAGGGAATACTGAAGCTTTCTTT	CASSRGNTEAFF
-	TRBJ1-2	-	11	TRBV28	TGTGCCAGCAGTGCGATGGAGGGCTACACCTTC	CASSAMEGYTF
once	TRBJ2-1	TRBD1	15	TRBV19	TGTGCCAGTAGTAGAAAGGGACAGAACAGCTATGAGCAGTTCTTC	CASSRKGQNSYEQFF
-	TRBJ2-7	TRBD2	15	TRBV7-9	TGTGCCAGCAGCCGTGCGGGGGGGGGAATTTACGAGCAGTACTTC	CASSRAGGGIYEQYF
few	TRBJ1-3	TRBD1	14	TRBV4-3	TGCGCCAGCAGCCAAGGGGACAGCGGAAACACCATATATTTT	CASSQGDSGNTIYF
-	TRBJ1-6	TRBD1	17	TRBV10-3	TGTGCCATCAGTAGACTTTCCAGGGACAGAAATAATTCACCCCTCCACTTT	CAISRLSRDRNNSPLHF
-	TRBJ1-2	TRBD1	13	TRBV6-5	TGTGCCAGCAGCCTGGGACAGGGCGCTGGCTACACCTTC	CASSLGQGAGYTF
-	TRBJ1-1	TRBD1	17	TRBV7-9	TGTGCCAGCAGCTTTTACAGGGGGCTCGGCAGGAACACTGAAGCTTTCTTT	CASSFYRGLGRNTEAFF
-	TRBJ1-3	-	16	TRBV30	TGTGCCTGGAGTCACCTGGACGGTTTCTCTGGAAACACCATATATTTT	CAWSHLDGFSGNTIYF
-	TRBJ1-3	-	15	TRBV7-2	TGTGCCAGCAGCTTCACAGGGCATACAGGAAACACCATATATTTT	CASSFTGHTGNTIYF
-	TRBJ1-3	-	16	TRBV9	TGTGCCAGCAGCGACGCCGGGGCTCCGAGGGGAAACACCATATATTTT	CASSDAGAPRGNTIYF
-	TRBJ2-3	-	16	TRBV5-1	TGCGCCAGCAGCTTGGGATCACTGGGGGACACAGATACGCAGTATTTT	CASSLGSLGDTDTQYF
-	TRBJ1-4	-	13	TRBV6-5	TGTGCCGCCGCGGTGACGAGGTTCGAAAAACTGTTTTTT	CAAAVTRFEKLFF
-	TRBJ1-1	-	12	TRBV10-1	TGCGCCAGCGGGGGGGGGTCCACTGAAGCTTTCTTT	CASGGGSTEAFF
once	TRBJ1-2	-	15	TRBV5-4	TGTGCCAGCAGCTTGGAATCGGGGGGATATGAAGGCTACACCTTC	CASSLESGGYEGYTF
-	TRBJ1-2	-	14	TRBV14	TGTGCCAGCAGCCAAGGTGGACGGGGGTATGGCTACACCTTC	CASSQGGRGYGYTF
-	TRBJ1-2	-	12	TRBV6-5	TGTGCCAGCAGACGATCCGGGACACGGTTTACCTTC	CASRRSGTRFTF
-	TRBJ1-1	-	14	TRBV4-3	TGCGCCAGCAGCCGCGGGCAAATGAACACTGAAGCTTTCTTT	CASSRGQMNTEAFF
-	TRBJ1-1	TRBD1	15	TRBV5-6	TGTGCCAGCAGCTCTAGGACAGGGGGAGAAACTGAAGCTTTCTTT	CASSSRTGGETEAFF
-	TRBJ1-1	-	16	TRBV18	TGTGCCAGCTCACCATTGCGACAGGCCATGAACACTGAAGCTTTCTTT	CASSPLRQAMNTEAFF
-	TRBJ2-1	-	16	TRBV4-3	TGCGCCAGCAGCCAAGATTTATTGAGCTCCTACAATGAGCAGTTCTTC	CASSQDLLSSYNEQFF
-	TRBJ1-4	TRBD1	15	TRBV7-2	TGTGCCAGCAGCGCTCAGGGGGCCCGCAATGAAAAACTGTTTTTT	CASSAQGARNEKLFF
-	TRBJ2-3	-	11	TRBV20-1	TGCAGTGTAGAGCCCTCAGATACGCAGTATTTT	CSVEPSDTQYF
-	TRBJ1-6	-	13	TRBV7-8	TGTGCCAGCAGCTTAGAAGGGACTTCACCCCTCCACTTT	CASSLEGTSPLHF
-	TRBJ2-1	TRBD2	14	TRBV6-6	TGTGCCAGCATCTTAGCGGGGGGGCACAATGAGCAGTTCTTC	CASILAGGHNEQFF
-	TRBJ1-1	-	15	TRBV28	TGTGCCAGCTGCGGGACACGCAGCTTGAACACTGAAGCTTTCTTT	CASCGTRSLNTEAFF
-	TRBJ1-3	-	16	TRBV18	TGTGCCAGCTCACCGGGAGTTAAGAGCTCTGGAAACACCATATATTTT	CASSPGVKSSGNTIYF
-	TRBJ1-1	-	13	TRBV6-1	TGTGCCAGCAGTGAGGGACCCTCCACTGAAGCTTTCTTT	CASSEGPSTEAFF
-	TRBJ2-5	TRBD1	14	TRBV7-2	TGTGCCAGCAGCCCGGACAGGGGCCAAGAGACCCAGTACTTC	CASSPDRGQETQYF
-	TRBJ1-1	-	14	TRBV6-5	TGTGCCAGCAGTTACTCCTACCAGAACACTGAAGCTTTCTTT	CASSYSYQNTEAFF
-	TRBJ1-5	TRBD1	13	TRBV30	TGTGCCTCGGGACAGGGGAATGATCAGCCCCAGCATTTT	CASGQGNDQPQHF
-	TRBJ2-1	TRBD2	16	TRBV7-2	TGTGCCAGCAGGGGACTAGCGGGGCGGGCCTACAATGAGCAGTTCTTC	CASRGLAGRAYNEQFF
-	TRBJ1-1	-	10	TRBV6-5	TGTGCCAGCAGTGCGACTGAAGCTTTCTTT	CASSATEAFF
-	TRBJ2-2	-	14	TRBV29-1	TGCAGCGTAAAGGGGCAGCAAAACACCGGGGAGCTGTTTTTT	CSVKGQQNTGELFF
-	TRBJ1-3	-	14	TRBV28	TGTGCCAGCAGTTTCGGGGGGGGAGGAAACACCATATATTTT	CASSFGGGGNTIYF
-	TRBJ1-1	-	17	TRBV30	TGTGCCTGGAGTACAGGTCGGGCCAGTAAGGCGAACACTGAAGCTTTCTTT	CAWSTGRASKANTEAFF
-	TRBJ1-1	TRBD1	14	TRBV4-1	TGCGCCAGCAGCCATCCGGCAGGGGGGACTGAAGCTTTCTTT	CASSHPAGGTEAFF
-	TRBJ1-1	TRBD1	16	TRBV10-3	TGTGCCATCAGTGACGGGACAGGGGGCGCGGGCACTGAAGCTTTCTTT	CAISDGTGGAGTEAFF
-	TRBJ2-4	-	14	TRBV10-1	TGCGCCACGCCCATGGGGTTAGCCAAAAACATTCAGTACTTC	CATPMGLAKNIQYF
-	TRBJ2-7	-	14	TRBV27	TGTGCCAGCAGTTTTCAGACGGGATCCTACGAGCAGTACTTC	CASSFQTGSYEQYF
-	TRBJ1-1	TRBD1	14	TRBV6-6	TGTGCCAGCAGTCAGACAGGGCTGAACACTGAAGCTTTCTTT	CASSQTGLNTEAFF
-	TRBJ2-2	-	14	TRBV19	TGTGCCAGTAGACGCGCAAGGGGCGACGGGGAGCTGTTTTTT	CASRRARGDGELFF
-	TRBJ2-3	TRBD1	14	TRBV6-5	TGTGCCAGCAGTTTACAGGGGGAAGTAGATACGCAGTATTTT	CASSLQGEVDTQYF
-	TRBJ1-6	-	15	TRBV4-1	TGCGCCAGCAGCCAACAGACCGGGGCGGGCTCACCCCTCCACTTT	CASSQQTGAGSPLHF